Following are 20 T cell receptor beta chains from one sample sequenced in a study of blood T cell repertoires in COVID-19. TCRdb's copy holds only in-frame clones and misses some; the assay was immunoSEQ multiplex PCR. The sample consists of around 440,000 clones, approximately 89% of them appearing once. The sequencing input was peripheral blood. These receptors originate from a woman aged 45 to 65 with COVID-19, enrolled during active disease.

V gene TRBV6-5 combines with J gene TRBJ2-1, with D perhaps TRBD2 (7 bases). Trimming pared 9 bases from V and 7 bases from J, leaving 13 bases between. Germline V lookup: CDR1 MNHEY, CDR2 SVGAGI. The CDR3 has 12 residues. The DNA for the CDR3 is TGTGCCAGTGAGGGAGGGGGGAATGAGCAGTTCTTC. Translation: CASEGGGNEQFF.

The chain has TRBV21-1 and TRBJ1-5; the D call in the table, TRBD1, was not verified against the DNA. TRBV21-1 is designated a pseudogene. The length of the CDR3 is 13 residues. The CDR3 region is CASGRDRDQPQHF. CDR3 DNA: TGTGCCAGCGGCCGGGACAGGGATCAGCCCCAGCATTTT.

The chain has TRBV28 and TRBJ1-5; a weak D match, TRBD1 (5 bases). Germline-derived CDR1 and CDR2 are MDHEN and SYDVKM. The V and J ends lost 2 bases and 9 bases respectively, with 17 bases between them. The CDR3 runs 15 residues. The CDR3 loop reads CASSLVGQPVVPQHF. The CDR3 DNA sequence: TGTGCCAGCAGTTTAGTGGGGCAGCCGGTGGTGCCCCAGCATTTT.

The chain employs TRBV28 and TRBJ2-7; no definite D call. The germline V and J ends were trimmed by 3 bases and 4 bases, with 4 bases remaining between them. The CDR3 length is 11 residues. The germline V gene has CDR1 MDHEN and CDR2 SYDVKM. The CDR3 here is CASSFQYEQYF. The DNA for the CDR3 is TGTGCCAGCAGTTTCCAGTACGAGCAGTACTTC.

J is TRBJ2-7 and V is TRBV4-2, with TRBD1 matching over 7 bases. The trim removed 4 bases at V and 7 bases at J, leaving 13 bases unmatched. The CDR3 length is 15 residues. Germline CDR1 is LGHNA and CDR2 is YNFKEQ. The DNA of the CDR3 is TGTGCCAGCAGCCTGACGGACAGGACCTTTGGTGAGCAGTACTTC. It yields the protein CASSLTDRTFGEQYF.

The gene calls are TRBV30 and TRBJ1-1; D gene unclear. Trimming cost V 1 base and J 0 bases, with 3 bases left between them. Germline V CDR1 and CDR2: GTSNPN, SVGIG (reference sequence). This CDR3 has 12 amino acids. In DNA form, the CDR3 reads TGTGCCTGGAGTGGAGTGAACACTGAAGCTTTCTTT. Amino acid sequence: CAWSGVNTEAFF. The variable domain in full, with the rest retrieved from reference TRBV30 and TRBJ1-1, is SQTIHQWPATLVQPVGSPLSLECTVEGTSNPNLYWYRQAAGRGLQLLFYSVGIGQISSEVPQNLSASRPQDRQFILSSKKLLLSDSGFYLCAWSGVNTEAFFGQGTRLTVV.

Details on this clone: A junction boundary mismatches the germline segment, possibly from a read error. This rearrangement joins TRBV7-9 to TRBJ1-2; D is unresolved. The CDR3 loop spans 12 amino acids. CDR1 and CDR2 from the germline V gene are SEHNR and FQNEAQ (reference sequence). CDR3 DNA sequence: TGTGCCAGCAGCTTCGGAAGTATTAGAGGACTCTTC. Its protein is CASSFGSIRGLF. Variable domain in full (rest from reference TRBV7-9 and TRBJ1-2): DTGVSQNPRHKITKRGQNVTFRCDPISEHNRLYWYRQTLGQGPEFLTYFQNEAQLEKSRLLSDRFSAERPKGSFSTLEIQRTEQGDSAMYLCASSFGSIRGLFGSGTRLTVV.

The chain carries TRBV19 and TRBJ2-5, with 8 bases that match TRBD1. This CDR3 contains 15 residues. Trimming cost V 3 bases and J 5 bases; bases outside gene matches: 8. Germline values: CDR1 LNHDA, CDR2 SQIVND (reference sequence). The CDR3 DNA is TGTGCCAGTAGTATCACCTCACAGGGGGGCGAGACCCAGTACTTC. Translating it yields CASSITSQGGETQYF.

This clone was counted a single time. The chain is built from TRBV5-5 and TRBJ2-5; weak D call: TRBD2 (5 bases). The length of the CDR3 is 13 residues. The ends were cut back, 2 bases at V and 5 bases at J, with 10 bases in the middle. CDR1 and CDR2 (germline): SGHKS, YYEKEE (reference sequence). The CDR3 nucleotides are TGTGCCAGCAGCTTCGGCGGGCGGGAGACCCAGTACTTC. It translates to CASSFGGRETQYF.

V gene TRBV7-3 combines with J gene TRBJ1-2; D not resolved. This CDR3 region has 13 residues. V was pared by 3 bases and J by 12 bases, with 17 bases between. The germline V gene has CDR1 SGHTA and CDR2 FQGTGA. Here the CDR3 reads CASSLQTGGAHTF. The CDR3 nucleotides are TGTGCCAGCAGCTTGCAGACGGGAGGCGCCCACACCTTC. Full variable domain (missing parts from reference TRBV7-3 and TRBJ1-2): GAGVSQTPSNKVTEKGKYVELRCDPISGHTALYWYRQSLGQGPEFLIYFQGTGAADDSGLPNDRFFAVRPEGSVSTLKIQRTERGDSAVYLCASSLQTGGAHTFGSGTRLTVV.

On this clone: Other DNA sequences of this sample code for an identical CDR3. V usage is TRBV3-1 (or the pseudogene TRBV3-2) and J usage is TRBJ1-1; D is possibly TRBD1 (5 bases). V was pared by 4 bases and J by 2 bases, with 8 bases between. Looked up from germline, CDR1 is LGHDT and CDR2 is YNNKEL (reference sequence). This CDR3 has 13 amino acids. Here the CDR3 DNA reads TGTGCCAGCAGCCTTCAGGGAAACACTGAAGCTTTCTTT. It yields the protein CASSLQGNTEAFF.

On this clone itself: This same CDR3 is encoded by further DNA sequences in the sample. CDR3 sequence (DNA): TGTGCCAGCAGCCAGGGGGCCGGAGGCTACACCTTC. Its translation is CASSQGAGGYTF. The V call is TRBV3-1 (or the pseudogene TRBV3-2), the J call TRBJ1-2; maybe TRBD1 (6 bases). The CDR3 sequence is 12 residues long. Germline assignment: CDR1 LGHDT and CDR2 YNNKEL (reference sequence). V was clipped by 3 bases and J by 8 bases, with 10 bases between them.

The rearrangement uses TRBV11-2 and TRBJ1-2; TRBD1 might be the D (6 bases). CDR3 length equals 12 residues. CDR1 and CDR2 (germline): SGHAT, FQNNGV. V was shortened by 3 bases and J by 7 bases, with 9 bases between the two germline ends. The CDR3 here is CASSFGQIGYTF. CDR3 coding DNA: TGTGCCAGCAGCTTTGGACAGATTGGCTACACCTTC.

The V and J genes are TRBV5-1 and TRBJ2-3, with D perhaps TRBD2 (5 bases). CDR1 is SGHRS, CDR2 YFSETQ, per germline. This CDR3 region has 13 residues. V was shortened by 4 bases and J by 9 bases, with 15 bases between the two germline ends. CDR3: CASSTSARGTQYF. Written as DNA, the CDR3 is TGCGCCAGCAGCACCTCGGCGCGCGGGACGCAGTATTTT. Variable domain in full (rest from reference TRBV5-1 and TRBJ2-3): KAGVTQTPRYLIKTRGQQVTLSCSPISGHRSVSWYQQTPGQGLQFLFEYFSETQRNKGNFPGRFSGRQFSNSRSEMNVSTLELGDSALYLCASSTSARGTQYFGPGTRLTVL.

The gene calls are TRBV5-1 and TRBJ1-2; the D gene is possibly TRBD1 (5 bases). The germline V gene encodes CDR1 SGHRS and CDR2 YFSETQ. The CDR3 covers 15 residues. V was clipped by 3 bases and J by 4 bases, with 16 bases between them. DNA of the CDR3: TGCGCCAGCAGCTGGGACGGGGGACCCTCCTATGGCTACACCTTC. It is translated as CASSWDGGPSYGYTF.

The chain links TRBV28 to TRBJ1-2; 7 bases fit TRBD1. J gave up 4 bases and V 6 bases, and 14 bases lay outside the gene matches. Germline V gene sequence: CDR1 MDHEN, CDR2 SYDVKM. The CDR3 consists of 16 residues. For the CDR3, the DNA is TGTGCCAGCAGGTCTTCTTATCGGACAGGCGTCTATGGCTACACCTTC. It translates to CASRSSYRTGVYGYTF.

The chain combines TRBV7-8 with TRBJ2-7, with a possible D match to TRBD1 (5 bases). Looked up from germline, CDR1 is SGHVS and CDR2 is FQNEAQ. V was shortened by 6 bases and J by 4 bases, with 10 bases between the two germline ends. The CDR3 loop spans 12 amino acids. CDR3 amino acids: CASSVRDYEQYF. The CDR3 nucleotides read TGTGCCAGCAGTGTCAGGGATTACGAGCAGTACTTC. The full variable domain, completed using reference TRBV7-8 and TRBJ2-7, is GAGVSQSPRYKVAKRGQDVALRCDPISGHVSLFWYQQALGQGPEFLTYFQNEAQLDKSGLPSDRFFAERPEGSVSTLKIQRTQQEDSAVYLCASSVRDYEQYFGPGTRLTVT.

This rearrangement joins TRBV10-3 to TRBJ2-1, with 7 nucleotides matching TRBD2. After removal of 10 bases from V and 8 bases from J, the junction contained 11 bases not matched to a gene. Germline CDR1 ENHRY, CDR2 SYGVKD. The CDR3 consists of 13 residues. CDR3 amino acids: CATVSGPGHEQFF. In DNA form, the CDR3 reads TGTGCCACCGTTAGCGGGCCCGGCCATGAGCAGTTCTTC.

The chain's CDR3 is CASRNRGMNTEAFF. CDR3 nucleotide sequence: TGTGCCAGTAGAAACAGGGGTATGAACACTGAAGCTTTCTTT. The chain employs TRBV19 and TRBJ1-1, with 7 bases lining up with TRBD1. The CDR3 spans 14 residues. The V and J ends lost 6 bases and 0 bases, in that order; junction bases with no gene match: 4. Looked up from germline, CDR1 is LNHDA and CDR2 is SQIVND (reference sequence).

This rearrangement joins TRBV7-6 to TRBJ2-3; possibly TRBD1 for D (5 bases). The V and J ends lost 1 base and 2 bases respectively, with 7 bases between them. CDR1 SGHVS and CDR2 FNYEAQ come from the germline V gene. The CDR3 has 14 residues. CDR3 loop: CASSLDRPTDTQYF. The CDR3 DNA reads TGTGCCAGCAGCTTAGACAGGCCCACAGATACGCAGTATTTT.